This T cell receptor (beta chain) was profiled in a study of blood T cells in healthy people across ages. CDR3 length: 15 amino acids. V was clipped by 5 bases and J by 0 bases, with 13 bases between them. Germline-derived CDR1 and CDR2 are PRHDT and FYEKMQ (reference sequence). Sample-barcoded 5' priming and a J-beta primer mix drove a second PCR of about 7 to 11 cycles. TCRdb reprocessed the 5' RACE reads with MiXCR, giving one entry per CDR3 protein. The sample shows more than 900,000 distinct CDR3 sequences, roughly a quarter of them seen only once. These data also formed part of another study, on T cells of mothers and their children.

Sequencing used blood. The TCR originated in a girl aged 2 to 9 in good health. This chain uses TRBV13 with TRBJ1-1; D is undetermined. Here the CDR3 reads CASSGSPGLNTEAFF. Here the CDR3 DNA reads TGTGCCAGCAGCGGATCACCGGGGTTGAACACTGAAGCTTTCTTT.